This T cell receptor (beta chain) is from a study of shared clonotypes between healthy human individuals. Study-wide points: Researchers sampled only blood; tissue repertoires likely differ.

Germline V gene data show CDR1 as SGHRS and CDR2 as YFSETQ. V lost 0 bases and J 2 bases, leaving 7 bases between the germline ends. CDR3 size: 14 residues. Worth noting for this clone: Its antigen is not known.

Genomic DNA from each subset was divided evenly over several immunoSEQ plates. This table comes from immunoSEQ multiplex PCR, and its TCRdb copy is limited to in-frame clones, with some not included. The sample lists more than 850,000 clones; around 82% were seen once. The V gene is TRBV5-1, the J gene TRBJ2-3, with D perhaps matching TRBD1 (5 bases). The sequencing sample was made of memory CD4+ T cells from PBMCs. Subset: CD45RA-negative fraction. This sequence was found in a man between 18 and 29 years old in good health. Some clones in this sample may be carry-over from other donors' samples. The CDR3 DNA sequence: TGCGCCAGCAGCTTGGTGGGGCCCACAGATACGCAGTATTTT. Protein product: CASSLVGPTDTQYF.